A single sample is the source of the 14 T cell receptor beta chains below, sequenced in a study of blood T cell repertoires in COVID-19. This table comes from immunoSEQ multiplex PCR, and its TCRdb copy is limited to in-frame clones, with some not included. The profile shows just over 300,000 clones, about 90% of them singletons. The sequencing input was peripheral blood. Receptors were obtained from a man younger than 35 with active or convalescent COVID-19.

The rearrangement joins TRBV29-1 to TRBJ1-1; D call uncertain. Looked up from germline, CDR1 is SQVTM and CDR2 is ANQGSEA. CDR3 length equals 14 residues. Trimming stripped 3 bases from V and 1 base from J, with 12 bases between. CDR3 coding DNA: TGCAGCGTTGAGAACTTCGGGAGGAACACTGAAGCTTTCTTT. Translated, it gives CSVENFGRNTEAFF.

J is TRBJ1-4 and V is TRBV29-1; D unclear. V was clipped by 6 bases and J by 2 bases, with 10 bases between them. This CDR3 region has 13 residues. Germline CDR1 SQVTM, CDR2 ANQGSEA. The CDR3 nucleotides are TGCAGCGTCCTACGCTCGACTAATGAAAAACTGTTTTTT. Its translation: CSVLRSTNEKLFF. Full variable domain (rest looked up from reference TRBV29-1 and TRBJ1-4): SAVISQKPSRDICQRGTSLTIQCQVDSQVTMMFWYRQQPGQSLTLIATANQGSEATYESGFVIDKFPISRPNLTFSTLTVSNMSPEDSSIYLCSVLRSTNEKLFFGSGTQLSVL.

The chain has TRBV7-8 and TRBJ2-3, with 10 bases that match TRBD2. The CDR3 has 15 residues. CDR1 is SGHVS and CDR2 is FQNEAQ in the germline V gene. J lost 8 bases, V lost 5 bases, and 10 bases had no gene match. CDR3 DNA: TGTGCCAGCAGCGAGCGGGGGGGTAGAGTGGGTACGCAGTATTTT. Translated, it gives CASSERGGRVGTQYF.

CDR3 nucleotide sequence: TGTGCTAGTGGTTTGGTAGTTGTGGGACAGGGGGCGCTTGGAAACACCATATATTTT. This sequence encodes CASGLVVVGQGALGNTIYF. The chain employs TRBV12-5 and TRBJ1-3, with 12 bases aligning to TRBD1. Per the germline V gene, CDR1 is LGHNT and CDR2 is FRNRAP. With V trimmed by 0 bases and J by 3 bases, 9 bases remained unmatched. The length of the CDR3 is 19 residues.

The J gene is TRBJ2-2, the V gene TRBV5-1, with D possibly TRBD2 on 6 matching bases. V lost 5 bases and J 0 bases, leaving 14 bases between the germline ends. Germline V lookup: CDR1 SGHRS, CDR2 YFSETQ. This CDR3 is built from 16 residues. This CDR3 is CASRGGNVANTGELFF. The CDR3 DNA reads as TGCGCCAGCAGGGGCGGGAACGTCGCGAACACCGGGGAGCTGTTTTTT.

This clone was seen a few times. V and J are TRBV28 and TRBJ1-5, with TRBD1 as a possible D gene (6 bases). With 5 bases removed from V and 0 bases from J, the gap between germline ends came to 20 bases. CDR1 is MDHEN and CDR2 is SYDVKM in the germline V gene. There are 18 residues in the CDR3. This CDR3 reads CASSGDTRKAYSNQPQHF. CDR3 nucleotides: TGTGCCAGCAGTGGGGACACTCGGAAAGCTTATAGCAATCAGCCCCAGCATTTT.

This rearrangement joins TRBV6-5 to TRBJ1-2; D call uncertain. The CDR3 is 13 amino acids. V lost 4 bases and J lost 1, with 7 bases in between. Germline V gives CDR1 MNHEY, CDR2 SVGAGI. The CDR3 sequence is CASSSGSNYGYTF. CDR3 coding DNA: TGTGCCAGCAGTTCCGGGAGTAACTATGGCTACACCTTC.

The chain uses TRBV27 and TRBJ2-7; the match to TRBD2 covers 13 bases. Trimming at V came to 5 bases and at J to 1 base, leaving 2 bases not matched to a gene. This CDR3 has 15 amino acids. CDR1 MNHEY and CDR2 SMNVEV come from the germline V gene (reference sequence). The CDR3 sequence is CASSPGLAGSYEQYF. The CDR3 region has the DNA TGTGCCAGCAGTCCGGGACTAGCGGGATCCTACGAGCAGTACTTC.

The chain joins TRBV5-1 to TRBJ2-1; TRBD2 aligns across 14 bases. Germline CDR1 reads SGHRS; CDR2 reads YFSETQ. With V trimmed by 8 bases and J by 2 bases, 6 bases remained unmatched. The CDR3 has 16 residues. CDR3 protein: CARGGLAGGPYNEQFF. CDR3 sequence (DNA): TGCGCCAGAGGAGGACTAGCGGGAGGACCCTACAATGAGCAGTTCTTC.

This chain's CDR3 is CASSLHPTSSSYNEQFF. The CDR3 coding sequence is TGTGCCAGCAGCCTACACCCGACTAGTAGCTCCTACAATGAGCAGTTCTTC. The V and J genes are TRBV7-3 and TRBJ2-1, with D possibly TRBD2 on 6 matching bases. Germline V gene lookup returns CDR1 SGHTA and CDR2 FQGTGA. V was trimmed by 5 bases and J by 0 bases, leaving 17 bases between them. This CDR3 is 17 amino acids long.

The genes are TRBV14 and TRBJ1-5; unclear D gene. This CDR3 is 17 amino acids long. CDR1 SGHDN and CDR2 FVKESK come from the germline V gene. V was clipped by 0 bases and J by 5 bases, with 17 bases between them. CDR3 sequence: CASSQDRRTSVDQPQHF. In DNA form, the CDR3 reads TGTGCCAGCAGCCAAGATCGGAGGACGTCAGTAGATCAGCCCCAGCATTTT.

This rearrangement joins TRBV11-2 to TRBJ1-6, with 11 bases lining up with TRBD1. The CDR3 is 18 residues long. J was trimmed by 0 bases and V by 3 bases; bases with no gene match: 4. Germline CDR1 reads SGHAT; CDR2 reads FQNNGV. CDR3 bases: TGTGCCAGCAGCTTTGGACAGGGGGCGAGCTCCTATAATTCACCCCTCCACTTT. Its translation: CASSFGQGASSYNSPLHF. The whole variable domain, remainder taken from reference TRBV11-2 and TRBJ1-6, is EAGVAQSPRYKIIEKRQSVAFWCNPISGHATLYWYQQILGQGPKLLIQFQNNGVVDDSQLPKDRFSAERLKGVDSTLKIQPAKLEDSAVYLCASSFGQGASSYNSPLHFGNGTRLTVT.

This clone was seen only once. The chain uses TRBV19 and TRBJ1-1; D remains ambiguous. The CDR3 loop spans 15 amino acids. Trimming took off 2 bases at V and 7 bases at J, with 17 bases between the two ends. Germline V lookup: CDR1 LNHDA, CDR2 SQIVND (reference sequence). This chain's CDR3 is CASSIIADSPIEAFF. In nucleotides, the CDR3 is TGTGCCAGTAGTATAATAGCAGACTCGCCCATTGAAGCTTTCTTT.

The chain recombines TRBV7-9 with TRBJ2-7; the D gene is possibly TRBD1 (6 bases). The CDR3 contains 14 residues. V lost 9 bases, J lost 5 bases, and 20 bases lay in between. Germline-derived CDR1 and CDR2 are SEHNR and FQNEAQ (reference sequence). The CDR3 is CASKSQGIGDEQYF. The CDR3 DNA reads TGTGCCAGTAAAAGCCAGGGGATAGGGGACGAGCAGTACTTC.